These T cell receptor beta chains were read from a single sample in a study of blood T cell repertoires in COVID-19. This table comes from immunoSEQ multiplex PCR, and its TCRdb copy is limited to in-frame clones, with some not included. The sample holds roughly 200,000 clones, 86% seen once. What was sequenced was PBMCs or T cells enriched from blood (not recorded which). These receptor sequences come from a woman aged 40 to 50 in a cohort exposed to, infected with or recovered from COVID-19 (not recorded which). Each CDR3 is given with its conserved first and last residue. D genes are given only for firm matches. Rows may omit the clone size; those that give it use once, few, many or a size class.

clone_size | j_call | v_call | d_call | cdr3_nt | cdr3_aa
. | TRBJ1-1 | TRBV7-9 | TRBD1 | TGTGCCAGCAGCATCGACAGGGCGAACACTGAAGCTTTCTTT | CASSIDRANTEAFF
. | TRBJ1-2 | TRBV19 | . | TGTGCCAGTAAATTCGGTTATGGCTACACCTTC | CASKFGYGYTF
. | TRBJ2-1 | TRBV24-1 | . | TGTGCCACCATGAACTGGTACAATGAGCAGTTCTTC | CATMNWYNEQFF
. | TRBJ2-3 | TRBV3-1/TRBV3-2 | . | TGTGCCAGCAGCCCAACCCCAGGCCAGCGGGGCACAGATACGCAGTATTTT | CASSPTPGQRGTDTQYF
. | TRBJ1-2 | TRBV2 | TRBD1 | TGTGCCAGCAGTGAAAGCGAGGGGGCCGCTATCGACGGCTACACCTTC | CASSESEGAAIDGYTF
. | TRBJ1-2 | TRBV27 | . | TGTGCCAGCAGGGAGGGGTACTATGGCTACACCTTC | CASREGYYGYTF
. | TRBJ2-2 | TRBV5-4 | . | TGTGCCAGCAGCACGAGAGAGAACACCGGGGAGCTGTTTTTT | CASSTRENTGELFF
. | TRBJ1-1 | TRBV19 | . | TGTGCCAGTAGCCTCGGGGGGAACACTGAAGCTTTCTTT | CASSLGGNTEAFF
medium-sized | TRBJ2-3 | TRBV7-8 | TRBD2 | TGTGCCAGCAGCTTCACCAGTCGGCTAGCGGCCACAGATACGCAGTATTTT | CASSFTSRLAATDTQYF
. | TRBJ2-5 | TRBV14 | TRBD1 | TGTGCCAGCAGCCTAAACAGGGGAGAGACCCAGTACTTC | CASSLNRGETQYF
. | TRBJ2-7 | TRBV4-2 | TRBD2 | TGTGCCAGCAGCCAAGAAATAGCGGGACTCTACGAGCAGTACTTC | CASSQEIAGLYEQYF
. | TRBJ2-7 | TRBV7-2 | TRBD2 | TGTGCCAGCAGCTTAGCGGCTAGCGGGACTTACGAGCAGTACTTC | CASSLAASGTYEQYF
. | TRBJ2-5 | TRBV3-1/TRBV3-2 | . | TGTGCCAGCAGTCTACCTGGGAGGACAGGCCAAGAGACCCAGTACTTC | CASSLPGRTGQETQYF
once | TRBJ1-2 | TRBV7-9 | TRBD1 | TGTGCCAGCAGCCCGGCAGGACAGGGGAGGCGAGGCTACACCTTC | CASSPAGQGRRGYTF
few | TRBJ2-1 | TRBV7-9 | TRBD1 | TGTGCCAGCAGCTACCCCGGGACAGGGGTTGCCGATGAGCAGTTCTTC | CASSYPGTGVADEQFF
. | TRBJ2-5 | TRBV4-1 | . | TGCGCCAGCAGCCAAGACCCCACAGGGACGGAGACCCAGTACTTC | CASSQDPTGTETQYF
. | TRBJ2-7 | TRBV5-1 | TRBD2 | TGCGCCAGCAGCCCGGTCCCGGGACTAGTCTACGAGCAGTACTTC | CASSPVPGLVYEQYF
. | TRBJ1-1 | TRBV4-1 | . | TGCGCCAGCAGCCACCCCCCGGGCAGGGGAGATACTGAAGCTTTCTTT | CASSHPPGRGDTEAFF
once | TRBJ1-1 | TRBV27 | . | TGTGCCAGCAGAACCGGGAGGGGGACTGAAGCTTTCTTT | CASRTGRGTEAFF
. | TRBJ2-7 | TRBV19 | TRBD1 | TGTGCCAGTAGTCCCTCGGACAGGGGGCTAAGTCTCTACGAGCAGTACTTC | CASSPSDRGLSLYEQYF
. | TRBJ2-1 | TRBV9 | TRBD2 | TGTGCCAGCAGCCCGGGGGGAGGACTCAATGAGCAGTTCTTC | CASSPGGGLNEQFF
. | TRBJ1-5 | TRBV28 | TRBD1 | TGTGCCGTCACAGGGGTATATCAGCCCCAGCATTTT | CAVTGVYQPQHF